Listed here are 30 T cell receptor beta chains from one sample, sequenced in a study of CD8 T cells in ankylosing spondylitis. TCRdb independently ran MiXCR on the 5' RACE reads; one entry per CDR3 protein. This sample yields roughly 490,000 distinct CDR3 sequences, of which 5.3% are seen a single time; 3% to 4.5% belongs to the top ten. These receptors lack a known antigen. Study-wide points: There was a TCR beta motif, made of 7 or 8 highly homologous variants, that appeared characteristic of ankylosing spondylitis blood.

The sample was blood, either unsorted or a sorted T cell fraction (not recorded which). The receptor set was obtained from a male donor with ankylosing spondylitis.

The chain combines TRBV27 with TRBJ2-1, with 8 bases identical to TRBD2. Germline loops: CDR1 MNHEY, CDR2 SMNVEV (reference sequence). The length of the CDR3 is 16 residues. V was clipped by 4 bases and J by 7 bases; unmatched bases: 12. The CDR3: CASSSWSGGPGNEQFF. The DNA of the CDR3 is TGTGCCAGCAGTTCGTGGTCGGGGGGGCCGGGTAATGAGCAGTTCTTC.

This clonotype was picked up many times. The chain joins TRBV27 to TRBJ2-3; D is undetermined. The CDR3 is 14 residues long. Germline V gives CDR1 MNHEY, CDR2 SMNVEV (reference sequence). V gave up 5 bases and J gave up 0 bases, with 9 bases separating them. CDR3 protein: CASSTQFSTDTQYF. In DNA form, the CDR3 reads TGTGCCAGCAGTACCCAGTTTAGCACAGATACGCAGTATTTT.

This clonotype appeared many times. The genes are TRBV20-1 and TRBJ1-2; D gene ambiguous. V lost 0 bases and J lost 4, with 6 bases in between. The germline V gene encodes CDR1 DFQATT and CDR2 SNEGSKA (reference sequence). The CDR3 is 12 amino acids. For the CDR3, the DNA is TGCAGTGCTAGAGACAGCTTCTATGGCTACACCTTC. Translated, it gives CSARDSFYGYTF.

The V gene is TRBV5-1, the J gene TRBJ2-2; 7 bases match TRBD1. V shed 0 bases and J 3 bases; nucleotides not matched to a gene: 8. Germline CDR1 SGHRS, CDR2 YFSETQ. The CDR3 runs to 17 residues. CDR3 residues: CASSLAGTARDTGELFF. The CDR3, as DNA: TGCGCCAGCAGCTTGGCCGGGACAGCGCGCGACACCGGGGAGCTGTTTTTT.

This clonotype was observed many times. The CDR3 region has the DNA TGCAGTGCCGACACAGATACGCAGTATTTT. It translates to CSADTDTQYF. The chain couples TRBV20-1 to TRBJ2-3; D unclear. Germline CDR1 is DFQATT and CDR2 is SNEGSKA (reference sequence). The CDR3 contains 10 residues. Trimming stripped 6 bases from V and 2 bases from J, with 3 bases between.

The table lists this clonotype with many counts. The V gene is TRBV6-5, the J gene TRBJ1-1, with TRBD1 as a possible D gene (6 bases). The CDR3 extends over 14 amino acids. Trimming left V 2 bases short and J 3 bases short, with 10 bases between. Per the germline V gene, CDR1 is MNHEY and CDR2 is SVGAGI. The CDR3 DNA follows: TGTGCCAGCAGTTACCCGGGGGGCTACACTGAAGCTTTCTTT. Protein sequence: CASSYPGGYTEAFF.

This clonotype was detected many times. In DNA form, the CDR3 reads TGTGCCAGCAGCCAAGCGGGACTAGCGGGAGGGATAAACACCGGGGAGCTGTTTTTT. It encodes CASSQAGLAGGINTGELFF. V gene TRBV4-2 combines with J gene TRBJ2-2, with 16 bases fitting TRBD2. CDR1 is LGHNA and CDR2 is YNFKEQ in the germline V gene. The CDR3 is 19 amino acids. The V and J ends lost 1 base and 2 bases, in that order; junction bases with no gene match: 4.

The sample holds many counts of this clonotype. The chain recombines TRBV10-1 with TRBJ1-2; D gene ambiguous. This CDR3 is 12 amino acids long. The V end was cut by 3 bases, the J end by 2 bases, with 4 bases between. CDR1 is WNHNN, CDR2 SYGVQD, per germline (reference sequence). The CDR3 here is CASSDGNYGYTF. The CDR3 region has the DNA TGCGCCAGCAGTGACGGCAACTATGGCTACACCTTC.

The sample holds many counts of this clonotype. This chain uses TRBV6-2 or TRBV6-3 with TRBJ2-7; D uncertain. From germline, CDR1 is MNHEY and CDR2 SVGEGT. Trimming left V 6 bases short and J 3 bases short, with 9 bases between. The length of the CDR3 is 12 residues. CDR3 region: CASSPGDYEQYF. For the CDR3, the DNA is TGTGCCAGCAGCCCCGGAGACTACGAGCAGTACTTC.

The rearrangement uses TRBV7-2 and TRBJ2-7, with a weak D call TRBD2 (5 bases). The CDR3 has 13 amino acids. CDR1 is SGHTA and CDR2 is FQGNSA in the germline V gene. Trimming pared 4 bases from V and 3 bases from J, leaving 10 bases between. The CDR3 loop is CASSSLAVYEQYF. The CDR3 DNA sequence: TGTGCCAGCAGCTCCCTAGCCGTCTACGAGCAGTACTTC.

This clonotype has a count of ten or more. This chain links TRBV12-3 or TRBV12-4 with TRBJ2-7, with 7 bases fitting TRBD2. CDR3 length equals 15 residues. Trimming cost V 5 bases and J 5 bases; bases outside gene matches: 12. CDR3 loop: CASSPRERGLHEQYF. The DNA of the CDR3 is TGTGCCAGCAGTCCGCGAGAGCGGGGTCTCCACGAGCAGTACTTC.

This clonotype has at least ten counts. The rearrangement uses TRBV3-1 and TRBJ2-1, with 8 bases that match TRBD2. Trimming cost V 3 bases and J 10 bases; bases outside gene matches: 8. The CDR3 consists of 14 residues. Germline V gene data show CDR1 as LGHDT and CDR2 as YNNKEL (reference sequence). The CDR3 loop reads CASSHGHRGGEQFF. CDR3 sequence (DNA): TGTGCCAGCAGCCACGGACACCGGGGGGGGGAGCAGTTCTTC.

The chain has TRBV4-3 and TRBJ2-7; tentatively, D is TRBD1 or TRBD2 (5 bases each). V lost 2 bases and J lost 2, with 10 bases in between. Germline CDR1 reads LGHNA; CDR2 reads YSLEER. This CDR3 comprises 14 residues. CDR3 bases: TGCGCCAGCAGCCAAAGGGGACGGACCTACGAGCAGTACTTC. Translating gives CASSQRGRTYEQYF.

This clonotype was picked up a small number of times. J is TRBJ2-3 and V is TRBV5-1; D is possibly TRBD1 or TRBD2 (5 bases each). V was shortened by 0 bases and J by 4 bases, with 21 bases between the two germline ends. In germline, CDR1 is SGHRS, CDR2 YFSETQ. The CDR3 loop spans 18 amino acids. Here the CDR3 DNA reads TGCGCCAGCAGCTTGGCTCCTCCGGGACCCAGGAGGTCAGATACGCAGTATTTT. Translated, it gives CASSLAPPGPRRSDTQYF.

This clonotype has only a few counts. V usage is TRBV5-1 and J usage is TRBJ2-5; 9 nucleotides line up with TRBD2. Germline V lookup: CDR1 SGHRS, CDR2 YFSETQ. The CDR3 extends over 16 amino acids. The V gene end was trimmed by 4 bases and the J gene end by 4 bases; junction bases not matched to a gene: 11. CDR3 sequence: CASSEAGTSPPETQYF. The CDR3 coding sequence is TGCGCCAGCAGCGAGGCCGGGACTAGCCCTCCAGAGACCCAGTACTTC.

This clonotype was picked up many times. J is TRBJ1-2 and V is TRBV6-2 or TRBV6-3, with D possibly matching TRBD1 (5 bases). V lost 0 bases to trimming and J lost 6 bases, with 8 bases between them. This CDR3 contains 13 residues. CDR1 is MNHEY and CDR2 is SVGEGT in the germline V gene. For the CDR3, the DNA is TGTGCCAGCAGTTACTCAGGGGCTGATGGCTACACCTTC. This sequence encodes CASSYSGADGYTF.

There are many counts of this clonotype. This chain links TRBV4-3 with TRBJ2-2, with 7 bases fitting TRBD1. The CDR3 is 15 residues long. CDR1 and CDR2 (germline): LGHNA, YSLEER. V shed 3 bases and J 7 bases; nucleotides not matched to a gene: 8. This CDR3 reads CASSHADRDHGELFF. Written as DNA, the CDR3 is TGCGCCAGCAGCCATGCAGACAGGGATCACGGGGAGCTGTTTTTT.

This clonotype was found a few times. This sequence joins TRBV12-3 or TRBV12-4 and TRBJ2-7; perhaps TRBD2 as D (5 bases). The CDR3 extends over 14 amino acids. With 7 bases removed from V and 1 base from J, the gap between germline ends came to 14 bases. The CDR3 coding sequence is TGTGCCAGCAACCAGAACTCGGGGTCCTACGAGCAGTACTTC. The encoded protein is CASNQNSGSYEQYF.

This clonotype was counted many times. The CDR3 DNA reads TGCGCCAGCAGCCAATACAGGGGAAGCAATCAGCCCCAGCATTTT. Protein sequence: CASSQYRGSNQPQHF. The chain is built from TRBV4-3 and TRBJ1-5, with TRBD1 matching over 7 bases. Trimming took 2 bases from V and 1 from J; bases not matched to a gene: 2. This CDR3 has 15 residues. Germline values: CDR1 LGHNA, CDR2 YSLEER.

This clonotype was detected ten times or more. The CDR3 nucleotides are TGCAGCGTTGAAGGGCTAACAACCGGTCATCAGCCCCAGCATTTT. Translation gives CSVEGLTTGHQPQHF. The V call is TRBV29-1, the J call TRBJ1-5; D is unresolved. The ends were cut back, 1 base at V and 5 bases at J, with 15 bases in the middle. The CDR3 sequence is 15 residues long. The germline CDR1 and CDR2 sequences are SQVTM and ANQGSEA. Drawing the rest from reference TRBV29-1 and TRBJ1-5, the complete variable domain is SAVISQKPSRDICQRGTSLTIQCQVDSQVTMMFWYRQQPGQSLTLIATANQGSEATYESGFVIDKFPISRPNLTFSTLTVSNMSPEDSSIYLCSVEGLTTGHQPQHFGDGTRLSIL.

This clonotype was picked up many times. The chain carries TRBV5-1 and TRBJ1-1; 7 bases are shared with TRBD1. The CDR3 sequence is 16 residues long. Losses at the gene ends were 0 bases for V and 1 base for J; bases not matched to a gene: 6. Looked up from germline, CDR1 is SGHRS and CDR2 is YFSETQ. CDR3 sequence: CASSLDPDRANTEAFF. CDR3 nucleotide sequence: TGCGCCAGCAGCTTGGACCCTGACAGGGCGAACACTGAAGCTTTCTTT.

In this sample, this clonotype turned up many times. V and J are TRBV12-3 or TRBV12-4 and TRBJ1-2; perhaps TRBD1 as D (6 bases). CDR3 length: 16 amino acids. V lost 6 bases and J lost 7, with 24 bases in between. CDR3 coding DNA: TGTGCCAGCAGGCCCACTACAGGGAGTATGAGATCTGGCTACACCTTC. As protein: CASRPTTGSMRSGYTF.

This clonotype came up a few times. This chain connects TRBV20-1 to TRBJ2-3, with 9 bases identical to TRBD2. This CDR3 comprises 15 residues. The junction had 4 bases not matched to a gene; V was cut back by 0 bases and J by 3 bases. Germline CDR1 is DFQATT and CDR2 is SNEGSKA (reference sequence). For the CDR3, the DNA is TGCAGTGCTAGAGATTATAGCGGGAGTACAGATACGCAGTATTTT. The encoded protein is CSARDYSGSTDTQYF.

This clonotype occurred many times. This chain uses TRBV12-3 or TRBV12-4 with TRBJ1-4; no firm D call. This CDR3 has 13 amino acids. V lost 3 bases, J lost 5 bases, and 7 bases lay in between. The CDR3 nucleotides read TGTGCCAGCAGTTTCCGCGTAAATGAAAAACTGTTTTTT. It yields the protein CASSFRVNEKLFF.

This clonotype was counted only a few times. The V gene is TRBV20-1, the J gene TRBJ1-1, with a possible D match to TRBD1 (5 bases). V lost 5 bases, J lost 4 bases, and 11 bases lay in between. The CDR3 loop spans 12 amino acids. From germline, CDR1 is DFQATT and CDR2 SNEGSKA (reference sequence). DNA of the CDR3: TGCAGTGCTCCCCCAGGGTTCACTGAAGCTTTCTTT. It is translated as CSAPPGFTEAFF.

Many counts were recorded for this clonotype. The gene calls are TRBV4-2 and TRBJ2-7, with TRBD2 matching 9 bases. J was trimmed by 4 bases and V by 0 bases; bases with no gene match: 13. Germline V gives CDR1 LGHNA, CDR2 YNFKEQ. The CDR3 covers 18 residues. CDR3 in amino acids: CASSQDPSRFAGGYEQYF. The CDR3 DNA is TGTGCCAGCAGCCAAGATCCCTCCCGGTTTGCGGGAGGGTACGAGCAGTACTTC.

This clonotype was seen at least ten times. This chain uses TRBV27 with TRBJ2-6; 10 bases line up with TRBD1. Trimming at V came to 5 bases and at J to 0 bases, leaving 1 base not matched to a gene. The CDR3 contains 16 residues. The germline V gene has CDR1 MNHEY and CDR2 SMNVEV (reference sequence). The CDR3 here is CASSRTGGSGANVLTF. The CDR3 region has the DNA TGTGCCAGCAGTCGGACAGGGGGCTCTGGGGCCAACGTCCTGACTTTC. The full variable domain, rest sourced from reference TRBV27 and TRBJ2-6, is EAQVTQNPRYLITVTGKKLTVTCSQNMNHEYMSWYRQDPGLGLRQIYYSMNVEVTDKGDVPEGYKVSRKEKRNFPLILESPSPNQTSLYFCASSRTGGSGANVLTFGAGSRLTVL.

Ten or more counts support this clonotype. The rearrangement links TRBV29-1 to TRBJ2-3, with TRBD1 matching 10 bases. The germline V gene has CDR1 SQVTM and CDR2 ANQGSEA. This CDR3 spans 16 amino acids. V was pared by 1 base and J by 3 bases, with 7 bases of the junction left unmatched. The CDR3 loop is CSVEGGPGQGTDTQYF. CDR3 sequence (DNA): TGCAGCGTTGAAGGGGGGCCGGGACAGGGGACAGATACGCAGTATTTT.

This clonotype showed up many times. This chain uses TRBV4-1 with TRBJ2-5; D ambiguous. Germline V gene data show CDR1 as MGHRA and CDR2 as YSYEKL. The length of the CDR3 is 14 residues. The germline V and J ends were trimmed by 0 bases and 7 bases, with 12 bases remaining between them. CDR3 DNA sequence: TGCGCCAGCAGCCAAGATCGTGCCTTCATGACCCAGTACTTC. It is translated as CASSQDRAFMTQYF.

This clonotype was recorded at least ten times. V usage is TRBV20-1 and J usage is TRBJ1-1; 9 nucleotides agree with TRBD1. The CDR3 is made up of 16 amino acids. The germline V gene has CDR1 DFQATT and CDR2 SNEGSKA (reference sequence). The ends lost 0 bases at V and 3 bases at J; junction bases unmatched: 8. CDR3 bases: TGCAGTGCTAGAGAGCGGGACAGGGAGCGGCACACTGAAGCTTTCTTT. Its protein is CSARERDRERHTEAFF.